Below, 26 T cell receptor beta chains from the same sample are listed, as sequenced in a study of cytomegalovirus exposure and HLA in healthy donors. Both 60 Vbeta primers and 13 Jbeta primers went into the PCR. The repertoire was sequenced with immunoSEQ multiplex PCR; TCRdb's copy has only in-frame clones and lacks some. The sample consists of about 110,000 clones, about 80% of them appearing once. Specimen: PBMCs. These receptors came from a woman between 50 and 59 years old in good health and CMV-seropositive.

The chain uses TRBV30 and TRBJ1-2; 8 bases line up with TRBD1. V was pared by 0 bases and J by 8 bases, with 17 bases of the junction left unmatched. The CDR3 has 17 amino acids. CDR1 and CDR2 (germline): GTSNPN, SVGIG (reference sequence). CDR3 protein: CAWSVRGGQAPFGGYTF. Here the CDR3 DNA reads TGTGCCTGGAGTGTACGCGGGGGACAGGCCCCCTTTGGAGGCTACACCTTC.

The chain combines TRBV7-2 with TRBJ1-1; D uncertain. The V gene's germline CDR1 is SGHTA and CDR2 FQGNSA. Trimming took off 8 bases at V and 0 bases at J, with 10 bases between the two ends. The CDR3 contains 13 residues. The CDR3 is CASGRRMNTEAFF. DNA for the CDR3: TGTGCCAGCGGGAGGCGTATGAACACTGAAGCTTTCTTT.

This clone was seen more than once but under ten times. V and J are TRBV7-9 and TRBJ1-3, with 11 bases matching TRBD1. This CDR3 region has 16 residues. The V segment lost 8 bases and the J segment 2 bases; nucleotides outside the gene matches: 8. Germline CDR1 SEHNR, CDR2 FQNEAQ (reference sequence). The CDR3: CASGYGTGGTGNTIYF. The CDR3 coding sequence is TGTGCCAGCGGCTACGGGACAGGGGGAACTGGAAACACCATATATTTT.

J is TRBJ1-2 and V is TRBV19; the D is unclear. The CDR3 runs 12 residues. The V gene lost 1 base and the J gene lost 13 bases, with 13 bases spanning the gap. CDR1 is LNHDA, CDR2 SQIVND, per germline (reference sequence). CDR3 DNA: TGTGCCAGTAGTATAGGCCCGTCTATCACCACCTTC. It specifies CASSIGPSITTF.

V and J are TRBV7-9 and TRBJ1-1, with TRBD1 matching over 11 bases. The junction had 7 bases not matched to a gene; V was cut back by 7 bases and J by 3 bases. This CDR3 is 15 amino acids long. Germline CDR1 SEHNR, CDR2 FQNEAQ (reference sequence). CDR3 protein: CASNSRGQGDTEAFF. CDR3 DNA: TGTGCCAGCAATAGTCGGGGACAGGGGGACACTGAAGCTTTCTTT.

The chain employs TRBV4-3 and TRBJ2-5; 11 nucleotides agree with TRBD1. Germline CDR1 is LGHNA and CDR2 is YSLEER. The CDR3 is 17 amino acids. The trim removed 3 bases at V and 5 bases at J, leaving 11 bases unmatched. The CDR3 bases are TGCGCCAGCAGCCACCTCCGGGGACAGGGGGTGACCGAGACCCAGTACTTC. This sequence encodes CASSHLRGQGVTETQYF.

In this sample, this clone turned up once. V is TRBV5-6 and J is TRBJ2-5; 8 bases match TRBD1. The J call is uncertain, as TRBJ2-7 better fits the DNA end. The CDR3 length is 14 residues. The germline CDR1 and CDR2 sequences are SGHDT and YYEEEE. The CDR3 DNA reads as TGTGCCAGCAGCTTGAGGACAGGGTCCTACGAGCAGTACTTC. This translates into CASSLRTGSYEQYF.

As DNA, the CDR3 is TGTGCCAGCAGCTTAAGGACTAGCGGCCAAGAGACCCAGTACTTC. Its protein product is CASSLRTSGQETQYF. The V gene is TRBV7-9, the J gene TRBJ2-5; 10 positions agree with TRBD2. CDR3 length: 15 residues. Germline V CDR1 and CDR2: SEHNR, FQNEAQ (reference sequence). J gave up 1 base and V 2 bases, and 1 base lay outside the gene matches.

The chain joins TRBV9 to TRBJ2-2; the match to TRBD2 covers 7 bases. The CDR3 consists of 15 residues. The V gene end was trimmed by 0 bases and the J gene end by 7 bases; junction bases not matched to a gene: 6. Germline-derived CDR1 and CDR2 are SGDLS and YYNGEE. Here the CDR3 reads CASSVAGGEYGELFF. Written as DNA, the CDR3 is TGTGCCAGCAGCGTAGCTGGGGGGGAGTACGGGGAGCTGTTTTTT.

V usage is TRBV6-6 and J usage is TRBJ1-1, with a tentative D call TRBD1 (5 bases). The V gene's germline CDR1 is MNHNY and CDR2 SVGAGI (reference sequence). The CDR3 has 14 amino acids. Trimming pared 10 bases from V and 1 base from J, leaving 16 bases between. The CDR3 loop reads CATAGRGKNTEAFF. The CDR3 DNA follows: TGTGCCACGGCGGGGAGGGGAAAGAACACTGAAGCTTTCTTT.

In this sample, this clone turned up once. This sequence joins TRBV12-2 and TRBJ2-5; the table assigns TRBD2, which was not confirmed against the DNA. TRBV12-2 is a known pseudogene. This CDR3 has 20 residues. The CDR3 nucleotides read TGTGCAAGTCGGACTCCTTGCGGAGGAATTAGCGGGAGGAGGGCAGAGACCCAGTACTTC. It codes for CASRTPCGGISGRRAETQYF.

J is TRBJ1-2 and V is TRBV15; 10 bases match TRBD1. The CDR3 length is 17 residues. J was trimmed by 5 bases and V by 1 base; bases with no gene match: 10. CDR1 is LNHNV, CDR2 YYDKDF, per germline (reference sequence). CDR3 in DNA: TGTGCCACCAGCAGAGCCCCGACAGGGGGCATAGGGTATGGCTACACCTTC. This gives the protein CATSRAPTGGIGYGYTF.

V and J are TRBV5-1 and TRBJ1-2; TRBD1 might be the D (6 bases). Germline values: CDR1 SGHRS, CDR2 YFSETQ. Trimming stripped 7 bases from V and 6 bases from J, with 19 bases between. The CDR3 is 14 amino acids. The CDR3 DNA follows: TGCGCCAGCTTTGGAGGGGGGGCTCCGGATGGCTACACCTTC. Protein: CASFGGGAPDGYTF.

The gene calls are TRBV19 and TRBJ1-4; TRBD1 might be the D (5 bases). This CDR3 is 15 amino acids long. V shed 5 bases and J shed 8 bases, with 18 bases lying between them. Germline assignment: CDR1 LNHDA and CDR2 SQIVND (reference sequence). The CDR3 protein is CASSAGGLPTEKLFF. CDR3 DNA sequence: TGTGCCAGTAGTGCTGGGGGACTGCCAACCGAAAAACTGTTTTTT.

Only a few counts were recorded for this clone. The chain uses TRBV5-1 and TRBJ2-1; 13 positions agree with TRBD2. This CDR3 has 16 residues. CDR1 is SGHRS and CDR2 is YFSETQ in the germline V gene. Trimming at V came to 0 bases and at J to 8 bases, leaving 5 bases not matched to a gene. CDR3 sequence reads: CASSLGGTSGNDEQFF. The CDR3, as DNA: TGCGCCAGCAGCTTGGGTGGGACTAGCGGGAACGATGAGCAGTTCTTC.

This clone was counted a single time. This chain links TRBV2 with TRBJ2-3, with 9 bases that match TRBD1. Germline V gene data show CDR1 as SNHLY and CDR2 as FYNNEI. V shed 5 bases and J 4 bases; nucleotides not matched to a gene: 1. This CDR3 comprises 13 residues. In nucleotides, the CDR3 is TGTGCCAGCAGTCGACAGGGGGCAGATACGCAGTATTTT. The encoded protein is CASSRQGADTQYF.

The chain recombines TRBV9 with TRBJ2-1, with D possibly TRBD2 on 6 matching bases. This CDR3 contains 14 residues. Germline loops: CDR1 SGDLS, CDR2 YYNGEE. V was cut by 2 bases and J by 2 bases, with 8 bases left in between. CDR3 DNA sequence: TGTGCCAGCAGCGTCGGAGGGGCCTACAATGAGCAGTTCTTC. Residues: CASSVGGAYNEQFF.

The J gene is TRBJ2-7, the V gene TRBV11-2; 8 bases are a match to TRBD1. V shed 1 base, J shed 2 bases, and the junction held 7 bases outside the gene matches. The CDR3 covers 16 residues. Germline values: CDR1 SGHAT, CDR2 FQNNGV. Here the CDR3 DNA reads TGTGCCAGCAGCTTAGGAGGGCAGGGGGCAACCTACGAGCAGTACTTC. This gives the protein CASSLGGQGATYEQYF.

This clone was seen more than once but under ten times. The rearrangement uses TRBV19 and TRBJ2-2; 8 bases agree with TRBD1. The CDR3 extends over 15 amino acids. The germline CDR1 and CDR2 sequences are LNHDA and SQIVND (reference sequence). V was clipped by 6 bases and J by 7 bases; unmatched bases: 10. Here the CDR3 reads CASSTGQGKVGELFF. CDR3 in DNA: TGTGCCAGTAGCACCGGACAGGGAAAGGTCGGGGAGCTGTTTTTT.

The V call is TRBV23-1, the J call TRBJ2-1, with 10 nucleotides matching TRBD2. TRBV23-1 is treated as an ORF (open reading frame) with a function not yet certain. The CDR3 loop spans 21 amino acids. Trimming took 0 bases from V and 8 from J; bases not matched to a gene: 22. For the CDR3, the DNA is TGCGCCAGCAGTCAATCTTTCCCTAGCGGGAGAAGGGGACTCTGTGACCATGAGCAGTTCTTC. This encodes CASSQSFPSGRRGLCDHEQFF.

CDR3 sequence: CASSMGSSYEQYF. The CDR3 nucleotides are TGTGCCAGTAGTATGGGCAGCTCCTACGAGCAGTACTTC. The V and J genes are TRBV19 and TRBJ2-7; no firm D call. Trimming took 3 bases from V and 0 from J, leaving 6 bases between them. Germline-derived CDR1 and CDR2 are LNHDA and SQIVND (reference sequence). The CDR3 spans 13 residues.

The chain employs TRBV19 and TRBJ2-7; tentatively, D is TRBD2 (7 bases). V was clipped by 6 bases and J by 4 bases, with 19 bases between them. The CDR3 runs 15 residues. The germline CDR1 and CDR2 sequences are LNHDA and SQIVND (reference sequence). In nucleotides, the CDR3 is TGTGCCAGTAGCCCCCCCGGGGGGCAGTTTTACGAGCAGTACTTC. It yields the protein CASSPPGGQFYEQYF.

The count of this clone is one. The rearrangement uses TRBV6-5 and TRBJ1-3; D is unresolved. The CDR3 has 15 amino acids. Germline lookup yields CDR1 MNHEY and CDR2 SVGAGI. The V end lost 7 bases, the J end lost 0 bases, and 13 bases lay between the germline ends. The CDR3 protein is CASTRHGYSGNTIYF. CDR3 DNA: TGTGCCAGCACCAGACACGGTTACTCTGGAAACACCATATATTTT.

The chain has TRBV7-8 and TRBJ2-7, with TRBD2 identical over 8 bases. The CDR3 covers 18 residues. V dropped 5 bases and J dropped 2; count of bases not matched to a gene: 17. The germline V gene encodes CDR1 SGHVS and CDR2 FQNEAQ. CDR3 in amino acids: CASSTRGVIAGSAYEQYF. Written as DNA, the CDR3 is TGTGCCAGCAGCACTAGGGGGGTGATAGCGGGGTCCGCCTACGAGCAGTACTTC.

This clone has only a few counts. V and J are TRBV7-9 and TRBJ1-2, with 7 bases lining up with TRBD1. The CDR3 spans 14 residues. Germline V gene sequence: CDR1 SEHNR, CDR2 FQNEAQ (reference sequence). After removal of 5 bases from V and 8 bases from J, the junction contained 11 bases not matched to a gene. The CDR3 is CASSRTGELGGYTF. The CDR3 DNA reads TGTGCCAGCAGCCGTACAGGGGAGCTGGGGGGCTACACCTTC.

V is TRBV5-1 and J is TRBJ1-1, with TRBD1 matching 7 bases. Germline trimming cut 4 bases from V and 1 base from J; bases unmatched to any gene: 4. CDR3 length: 14 residues. Germline CDR1 reads SGHRS; CDR2 reads YFSETQ. This chain's CDR3 is CASSMGQTNTEAFF. CDR3 nucleotide sequence: TGCGCCAGCAGCATGGGACAGACGAACACTGAAGCTTTCTTT.